The 30 T cell receptor beta chains in this list originate from one sample, sequenced in a study of OX40 agonist ivuxolimab in advanced cancers. The table came from immunoSEQ multiplex PCR; TCRdb's copy has only in-frame clones and leaves some out. The table lists more than 65,000 clones, 90% of them singletons. Here the sequenced sample was CD4+ or CD8+ T cells sorted from blood, taken in a trial of the OX40 agonist ivuxolimab. Source of these receptors: an adult with an advanced solid tumor such as melanoma, head and neck, liver or kidney cancer.

V and J are TRBV6-6 and TRBJ2-7, with 9 bases aligning to TRBD2. In germline, CDR1 is MNHNY, CDR2 SVGAGI (reference sequence). V was clipped by 2 bases and J by 3 bases; unmatched bases: 5. The CDR3 is 15 residues long. The CDR3 DNA sequence: TGTGCCAGCAGTTACGCTCTAGCGGGACTCTACGAGCAGTACTTC. Encoded protein: CASSYALAGLYEQYF.

The chain employs TRBV18 and TRBJ2-7, with D unresolved. Germline-derived CDR1 and CDR2 are KGHSH and LQKENI. Deletions cut 1 base from V and 3 bases from J, with 10 bases between. The CDR3 is 14 amino acids. The CDR3 sequence is CASSPRARGYEQYF. CDR3 coding DNA: TGTGCCAGCTCACCACGGGCTAGAGGCTACGAGCAGTACTTC. Using reference TRBV18 and TRBJ2-7 for the parts outside the CDR3, the full variable domain is NAGVMQNPRHLVRRRGQEARLRCSPMKGHSHVYWYRQLPEEGLKFMVYLQKENIIDESGMPKERFSAEFPKEGPSILRIQQVVRGDSAAYFCASSPRARGYEQYFGPGTRLTVT.

V usage is TRBV6-5 and J usage is TRBJ2-1; TRBD1 aligns across 12 bases. Germline loops: CDR1 MNHEY, CDR2 SVGAGI. This CDR3 has 15 amino acids. V dropped 4 bases and J dropped 6; count of bases not matched to a gene: 4. The CDR3 here is CASSLGQGASNEQFF. CDR3 nucleotide sequence: TGTGCCAGCAGTTTGGGACAGGGGGCTAGCAATGAGCAGTTCTTC.

This chain uses TRBV5-1 with TRBJ2-1; maybe TRBD1 (7 bases). CDR1 is SGHRS, CDR2 YFSETQ, per germline. This CDR3 has 14 amino acids. Between the trimmed V and J ends, which lost 0 bases and 7 bases, there was a span of 11 bases. The chain's CDR3 is CASSLAEGANEQFF. The CDR3 DNA follows: TGCGCCAGCAGCTTGGCGGAGGGGGCAAATGAGCAGTTCTTC.

The rearrangement links TRBV5-6 to TRBJ2-1; D remains ambiguous. V dropped 2 bases and J dropped 0 bases, with 9 bases sitting between them. The CDR3 is 15 amino acids. The germline gives CDR1 SGHDT, CDR2 YYEEEE. The CDR3 bases are TGTGCCAGCAGCTTCCGTAGCAGCTCCTACAATGAGCAGTTCTTC. This sequence encodes CASSFRSSSYNEQFF.

V is TRBV11-3 and J is TRBJ2-3; D is undetermined. There are 15 residues in the CDR3. Germline CDR1 SGHNT, CDR2 YENEEA. Trimming removed 1 base from V and 6 bases from J, with 14 bases in between. CDR3 sequence (DNA): TGTGCCAGCAGCTTAGGCAGGTGGAAGTCGGATACGCAGTATTTT. The encoded protein is CASSLGRWKSDTQYF.

This clone was found a few times. The genes are TRBV28 and TRBJ2-3, with TRBD2 as a possible D gene (5 bases). Germline V gene sequence: CDR1 MDHEN, CDR2 SYDVKM. The CDR3 totals 14 residues. V dropped 6 bases and J dropped 3 bases, with 13 bases sitting between them. CDR3 sequence reads: CASSHGGETDTQYF. The CDR3 DNA follows: TGTGCCAGCAGCCACGGAGGAGAAACAGATACGCAGTATTTT. Full variable domain (remainder filled in from reference TRBV28 and TRBJ2-3): DVKVTQSSRYLVKRTGEKVFLECVQDMDHENMFWYRQDPGLGLRLIYFSYDVKMKEKGDIPEGYSVSREKKERFSLILESASTNQTSMYLCASSHGGETDTQYFGPGTRLTVL.

The rearrangement joins TRBV7-2 to TRBJ2-3; tentative D call: TRBD2 (5 bases). CDR1 is SGHTA, CDR2 FQGNSA, per germline. Trimming shortened V by 0 bases and J by 1 base, and 8 bases separated the two germline ends. The CDR3 consists of 15 residues. The CDR3 is CASSLAGVRTDTQYF. In nucleotides, the CDR3 is TGTGCCAGCAGCTTAGCGGGAGTCCGCACAGATACGCAGTATTTT.

The chain carries TRBV18 and TRBJ1-4; D unresolved. V was trimmed by 9 bases and J by 4 bases, leaving 15 bases between them. Germline V gene data show CDR1 as KGHSH and CDR2 as LQKENI. The CDR3 is made up of 14 amino acids. The CDR3 loop is CASNTGPHNEKLFF. CDR3 in DNA: TGTGCCAGTAATACGGGCCCGCATAATGAAAAACTGTTTTTT.

The V call is TRBV7-2, the J call TRBJ1-5; no definite D call. The CDR3 consists of 15 residues. V lost 3 bases, J lost 1 base, and 10 bases lay in between. Germline V gene data show CDR1 as SGHTA and CDR2 as FQGNSA. The CDR3 loop is CASSLMVGSNQPQHF. The CDR3 DNA sequence: TGTGCCAGCAGCTTGATGGTGGGGAGCAATCAGCCCCAGCATTTT. Complete variable domain (other parts from reference TRBV7-2 and TRBJ1-5): GAGVSQSPSNKVTEKGKDVELRCDPISGHTALYWYRQSLGQGLEFLIYFQGNSAPDKSGLPSDRFSAERTGGSVSTLTIQRTQQEDSAVYLCASSLMVGSNQPQHFGDGTRLSIL.

The chain employs TRBV6-5 and TRBJ2-6; either TRBD1 or TRBD2 may supply D (6 bases each). Germline lookup yields CDR1 MNHEY and CDR2 SVGAGI. Trimming left V 4 bases short and J 2 bases short, with 9 bases between. This CDR3 is 15 amino acids long. CDR3 loop: CASSLEGAGANVLTF. Written as DNA, the CDR3 is TGTGCCAGCAGTTTGGAGGGGGCTGGGGCCAACGTCCTGACTTTC.

A single count supports this clone. The chain links TRBV30 to TRBJ1-5; TRBD1 is a possible D gene (6 bases). V lost 0 bases to trimming and J lost 5 bases, with 17 bases between them. Germline CDR1 is GTSNPN and CDR2 is SVGIG (reference sequence). The CDR3 covers 16 residues. CDR3: CAWSVQRGAGYQPQHF. CDR3 DNA: TGTGCCTGGAGTGTACAACGGGGGGCGGGTTATCAGCCCCAGCATTTT.

The genes are TRBV14 and TRBJ1-1, with D possibly TRBD1 on 5 matching bases. The CDR3 is 15 amino acids. V was clipped by 4 bases and J by 1 base, with 13 bases between them. In germline, CDR1 is SGHDN, CDR2 FVKESK. The CDR3 DNA sequence: TGTGCCAGCAGCCGGACGGGACTGACGAACACTGAAGCTTTCTTT. It encodes CASSRTGLTNTEAFF.

The chain combines TRBV5-4 with TRBJ2-6; 7 positions match TRBD1. Unmatched junction bases numbered 5, after V lost 5 bases and J lost 0 bases. CDR3 length: 16 residues. The V gene's germline CDR1 is SGHNT and CDR2 YYREEE (reference sequence). The CDR3 nucleotides are TGTGCCAGCAGTAGGGGACAGCTCTCTGGGGCCAACGTCCTGACTTTC. This codes for CASSRGQLSGANVLTF.

This clone was recorded once. The CDR3 here is CASSYRDRGIQETQYF. CDR3 sequence (DNA): TGTGCCAGCAGCTACCGGGACAGGGGGATCCAAGAGACCCAGTACTTC. V usage is TRBV7-2 and J usage is TRBJ2-5; 11 nucleotides line up with TRBD1. CDR1 is SGHTA, CDR2 FQGNSA, per germline. Trimming at V came to 4 bases and at J to 1 base, leaving 5 bases not matched to a gene. The CDR3 extends over 16 amino acids.

This chain connects TRBV13 to TRBJ2-5; weak D call: TRBD2 (6 bases). Trimming left V 4 bases short and J 11 bases short, with 20 bases between. CDR3 length: 14 amino acids. Germline CDR1 reads PRHDT; CDR2 reads FYEKMQ (reference sequence). CDR3: CASSWSGAGWEQYF. The CDR3 nucleotides are TGTGCCAGCAGCTGGTCGGGAGCTGGCTGGGAGCAGTACTTC.

The rearrangement joins TRBV27 to TRBJ2-7; no firm D call. The V end lost 5 bases, the J end lost 5 bases, and 10 bases lay between the germline ends. The CDR3 totals 12 residues. Germline assignment: CDR1 MNHEY and CDR2 SMNVEV (reference sequence). CDR3 loop: CASSPVGDEQYF. The CDR3 nucleotides read TGTGCCAGCAGTCCCGTAGGCGACGAGCAGTACTTC.

V gene TRBV28 combines with J gene TRBJ2-7; 8 bases agree with TRBD1. Germline CDR1 is MDHEN and CDR2 is SYDVKM. J gave up 5 bases and V 7 bases, and 10 bases lay outside the gene matches. The CDR3 is 14 residues long. The CDR3 sequence is CASTPLTGAHEQYF. For the CDR3, the DNA is TGTGCCAGCACCCCCTTGACAGGGGCCCACGAGCAGTACTTC.

V gene TRBV5-6 combines with J gene TRBJ2-2, with a weak D call TRBD2 (5 bases). Germline values: CDR1 SGHDT, CDR2 YYEEEE. V lost 0 bases, J lost 5 bases, and 8 bases lay in between. This CDR3 comprises 14 residues. The CDR3 protein is CASSLDTGTGELFF. As DNA, the CDR3 is TGTGCCAGCAGCTTGGATACGGGAACCGGGGAGCTGTTTTTT.

The genes are TRBV7-2 and TRBJ2-7; D is possibly TRBD1 (6 bases). The CDR3 runs to 11 residues. Germline V gene data show CDR1 as SGHTA and CDR2 as FQGNSA. Trimming stripped 5 bases from V and 6 bases from J, with 8 bases between. The CDR3 region is CASSSRGEQYF. CDR3 bases: TGTGCCAGCAGCAGCAGGGGCGAGCAGTACTTC.

V and J are TRBV28 and TRBJ1-2; TRBD1 agrees at 7 bases. Germline V gives CDR1 MDHEN, CDR2 SYDVKM. The trim removed 5 bases at V and 8 bases at J, leaving 5 bases unmatched. The CDR3 loop spans 12 amino acids. This CDR3 is CASSATGDGYTF. DNA of the CDR3: TGTGCCAGCAGTGCTACAGGGGACGGCTACACCTTC.

This rearrangement joins TRBV29-1 to TRBJ1-2, with D possibly being TRBD1 (5 bases). The CDR3 totals 13 residues. In germline, CDR1 is SQVTM, CDR2 ANQGSEA. V dropped 7 bases and J dropped 8 bases, with 20 bases sitting between them. The DNA of the CDR3 is TGCAGCGGAACCCGGGACGCCGCTGGGGGCTACACCTTC. Translated, it gives CSGTRDAAGGYTF. Looking up the rest from reference TRBV29-1 and TRBJ1-2 gives the full variable domain: SAVISQKPSRDICQRGTSLTIQCQVDSQVTMMFWYRQQPGQSLTLIATANQGSEATYESGFVIDKFPISRPNLTFSTLTVSNMSPEDSSIYLCSGTRDAAGGYTFGSGTRLTVV.

This clone is a singleton in its sample. This chain joins TRBV11-3 and TRBJ2-7; D remains ambiguous. Between the trimmed V and J ends, which lost 1 base and 6 bases, there was a span of 7 bases. This CDR3 spans 12 amino acids. Germline assignment: CDR1 SGHNT and CDR2 YENEEA. As DNA, the CDR3 is TGTGCCAGCAGCTTAGTATCCGGCGAGCAGTACTTC. As protein: CASSLVSGEQYF.

This clone was seen a single time. The V gene is TRBV19, the J gene TRBJ2-7, with 8 nucleotides matching TRBD1. Germline lookup yields CDR1 LNHDA and CDR2 SQIVND (reference sequence). This CDR3 region has 14 residues. The V gene end was trimmed by 4 bases and the J gene end by 3 bases; junction bases not matched to a gene: 5. CDR3 nucleotides: TGTGCCAGTAGTACCTGGACAGGGAACTACGAGCAGTACTTC. Its translation: CASSTWTGNYEQYF. Using reference TRBV19 and TRBJ2-7 for the parts outside the CDR3, the full variable domain is DGGITQSPKYLFRKEGQNVTLSCEQNLNHDAMYWYRQDPGQGLRLIYYSQIVNDFQKGDIAEGYSVSREKKESFPLTVTSAQKNPTAFYLCASSTWTGNYEQYFGPGTRLTVT.

V usage is TRBV5-6 and J usage is TRBJ2-5, with D perhaps being TRBD1 or TRBD2 (7 bases each). Germline assignment: CDR1 SGHDT and CDR2 YYEEEE. The ends were cut back, 5 bases at V and 5 bases at J, with 19 bases in the middle. This CDR3 has 15 residues. The CDR3 loop is CASRPGTVGGETQYF. The CDR3 nucleotides are TGTGCCAGCAGGCCCGGGACAGTCGGGGGGGAGACCCAGTACTTC.

The chain employs TRBV10-3 and TRBJ1-2; tentatively, D is TRBD1 (5 bases). The CDR3 is made up of 15 amino acids. Germline values: CDR1 ENHRY, CDR2 SYGVKD. Trimming stripped 8 bases from V and 7 bases from J, with 23 bases between. The chain's CDR3 is CAIAGRVGDLGGYTF. The DNA of the CDR3 is TGTGCCATCGCAGGCAGGGTAGGGGATCTCGGTGGCTACACCTTC.

The rearrangement links TRBV20-1 to TRBJ2-5; D gene uncertain. The end of the DNA is better explained by TRBJ2-7, so the J call may be wrong. The CDR3 has 10 residues. Germline V gives CDR1 DFQATT, CDR2 SNEGSKA (reference sequence). CDR3 coding DNA: TGCAGTGCTAGGTCTGACGAGCAGTACTTC. As protein: CSARSDEQYF.

The chain is built from TRBV19 and TRBJ2-5; D unresolved. This CDR3 is built from 12 residues. Germline CDR1 reads LNHDA; CDR2 reads SQIVND (reference sequence). DNA of the CDR3: TGTGCTTCGAAAAGATTCCAAGAGACCCAGTACTTC. This gives the protein CASKRFQETQYF. Looking up the rest from reference TRBV19 and TRBJ2-5 gives the full variable domain: DGGITQSPKYLFRKEGQNVTLSCEQNLNHDAMYWYRQDPGQGLRLIYYSQIVNDFQKGDIAEGYSVSREKKESFPLTVTSAQKNPTAFYLCASKRFQETQYFGPGTRLLVL.

V and J are TRBV7-2 and TRBJ2-5; 8 bases are shared with TRBD1. The germline V gene encodes CDR1 SGHTA and CDR2 FQGNSA. J was trimmed by 4 bases and V by 3 bases; bases with no gene match: 1. This CDR3 region has 13 residues. The CDR3 here is CASSFGQGETQYF. In nucleotides, the CDR3 is TGTGCCAGCAGCTTTGGACAGGGAGAGACCCAGTACTTC.

The gene calls are TRBV15 and TRBJ1-4; no reliable D call. The germline V gene encodes CDR1 LNHNV and CDR2 YYDKDF (reference sequence). Between the trimmed V and J ends, which lost 3 bases and 5 bases, there was a span of 4 bases. This CDR3 has 12 residues. CDR3 amino acids: CATSRSNEKLFF. For the CDR3, the DNA is TGTGCCACCAGCAGGTCAAATGAAAAACTGTTTTTT.